A selection of T cell receptor beta chains follows, all from one sample in a study of T cell changes during pregnancy in multiple sclerosis. TCRdb's table, derived via immunoSEQ multiplex PCR, lists solely in-frame clones and lacks some. This sample has over 65,000 clones, with under 95% found just once. The sample consisted of peripheral blood, taken in the second trimester of pregnancy. The receptors shown here come from a female donor with multiple sclerosis, enrolled in a pregnancy study. Both conserved end residues are part of each CDR3.

j_call v_call cdr3_aa
TRBJ2-3 TRBV4-3 CASSQEGVGASTDTQYF
TRBJ1-6 TRBV18 CASSPESVGASPLHF
TRBJ2-4 TRBV18 CASSPLRDTDKNIQYF
TRBJ2-1 TRBV4-3 CASSQQRGPYNEQFF
TRBJ2-7 TRBV6-6 CASSYSGTGSAYEQYF
TRBJ2-3 TRBV7-2 CASGRGGGASDTQYF
TRBJ2-7 TRBV7-2 CASSPGEGPYEQYF
TRBJ2-2 TRBV14 CASSQDKGARGRGTGELFF
TRBJ2-7 TRBV7-2 CASSLVRTGSYEQYF
TRBJ1-2 TRBV6-6 CASSYSPDRGRGYTF
TRBJ2-4 TRBV9 CASSVAGFVGNIQYF
TRBJ1-1 TRBV29-1 CSNGQGMNTEAFF
TRBJ2-5 TRBV7-2 CASSLEREETQYF
TRBJ2-5 TRBV10-3 CAISYGTGGRETQYF
TRBJ2-3 TRBV19 CASSTGGGTDTQYF
TRBJ1-2 TRBV4-3 CASSQEGRGQNYGYTF
TRBJ1-1 TRBV4-1 CASSQSRTDTEAFF
TRBJ1-1 TRBV11-2 CASSLDREDRGRAEAFF
TRBJ2-3 TRBV7-2 CASAPGGSTDTQYF